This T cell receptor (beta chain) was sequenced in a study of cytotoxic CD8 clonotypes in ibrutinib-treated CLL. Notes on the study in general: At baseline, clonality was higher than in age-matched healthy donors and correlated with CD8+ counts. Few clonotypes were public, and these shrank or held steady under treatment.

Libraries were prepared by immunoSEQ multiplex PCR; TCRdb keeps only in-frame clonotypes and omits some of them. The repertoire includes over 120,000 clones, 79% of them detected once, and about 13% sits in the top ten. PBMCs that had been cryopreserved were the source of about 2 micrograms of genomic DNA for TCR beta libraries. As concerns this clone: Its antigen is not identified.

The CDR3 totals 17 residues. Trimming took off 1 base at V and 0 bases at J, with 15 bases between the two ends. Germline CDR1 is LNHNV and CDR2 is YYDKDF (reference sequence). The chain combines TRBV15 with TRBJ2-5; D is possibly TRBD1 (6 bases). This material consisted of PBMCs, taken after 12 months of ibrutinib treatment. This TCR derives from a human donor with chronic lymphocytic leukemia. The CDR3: CATSRAESGTHQETQYF. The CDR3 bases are TGTGCCACCAGCAGAGCGGAATCCGGGACACACCAAGAGACCCAGTACTTC. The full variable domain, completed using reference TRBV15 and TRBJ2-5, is DAMVIQNPRYQVTQFGKPVTLSCSQTLNHNVMYWYQQKSSQAPKLLFHYYDKDFNNEADTPDNFQSRRPNTSFCFLDIRSPGLGDTAMYLCATSRAESGTHQETQYFGPGTRLLVL.